This T cell receptor beta chain was sequenced in a study of T cells in Graves' hyperthyroidism and ophthalmopathy. Study outcomes and limitations: A model of 13 V-J features distinguished ophthalmopathy from stable hyperthyroidism. Among thyroid clonotypes expanded above 0.001, most also appeared in blood.

The V end was cut by 1 base, the J end by 3 bases, with 7 bases between. The CDR3 contains 13 residues. Amplification yielded TCR beta CDR3 regions, with RNA transcripts as the source. TCR CDR3 underwent first-round RT-PCR with the HTBI primer set. TCRdb called the multiplex PCR reads again in MiXCR, with one record for every CDR3 protein. The table records around 520,000 distinct CDR3 sequences, around 24% of them present only once. Uncontrolled infection, other autoimmune disease, pregnancy or lactation barred patients from enrollment. PBMCs were collected from an approximately 9.5 ml volume of fresh peripheral blood. This clonotype was seen repeatedly, ten times or more. Its antigen is currently unknown.

Sequencing input: blood. The sequence was obtained from a woman in her 30s with Graves' ophthalmopathy. The rearrangement links TRBV12-3 or TRBV12-4 to TRBJ2-7; D ambiguous. The CDR3 here is CASSLVQNYEQYF. For the CDR3, the DNA is TGTGCCAGCAGTTTAGTACAAAACTACGAGCAGTACTTC.